This T cell receptor (beta chain) was found in a study of T cell repertoires in cytomegalovirus infection. The CDR3 length is 15 residues. In germline, CDR1 is MNHEY, CDR2 SVGAGI. The V segment lost 1 base and the J segment 7 bases; nucleotides outside the gene matches: 5. TCRdb processed the reads anew with MiXCR; each CDR3 protein has one entry. The data contain about 830,000 distinct CDR3 sequences, approximately 29% of them seen just once; the ten biggest clones take up 9.5% to 15%. Worth noting for this clonotype: What it binds is unknown.

The gene calls are TRBV6-5 and TRBJ2-1, with TRBD1 matching 9 bases. The receptor comes from a human donor in good health (CMV status not recorded). Some clones in this sample may be carry-over from other donors' samples. This specimen was cultured CD8+ T cells from PBMCs, taken from culture after CMV antigen stimulation. DNA of the CDR3: TGTGCCAGCAGTTACTGGGGACAGGGTGAAAATGAGCAGTTCTTC. As protein: CASSYWGQGENEQFF.